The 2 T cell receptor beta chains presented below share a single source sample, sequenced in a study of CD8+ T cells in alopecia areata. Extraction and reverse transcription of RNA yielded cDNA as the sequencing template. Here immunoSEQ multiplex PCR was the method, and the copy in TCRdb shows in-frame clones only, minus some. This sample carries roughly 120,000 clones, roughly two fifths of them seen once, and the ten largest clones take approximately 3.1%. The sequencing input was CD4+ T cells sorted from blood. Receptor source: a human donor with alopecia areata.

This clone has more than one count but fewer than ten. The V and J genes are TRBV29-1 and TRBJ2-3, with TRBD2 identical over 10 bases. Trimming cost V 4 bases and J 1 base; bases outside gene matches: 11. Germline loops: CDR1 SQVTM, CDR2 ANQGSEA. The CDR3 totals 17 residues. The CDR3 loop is CSVVRLAGGGGTDTQYF. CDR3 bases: TGCAGCGTTGTCAGACTAGCGGGCGGAGGCGGCACAGATACGCAGTATTTT.

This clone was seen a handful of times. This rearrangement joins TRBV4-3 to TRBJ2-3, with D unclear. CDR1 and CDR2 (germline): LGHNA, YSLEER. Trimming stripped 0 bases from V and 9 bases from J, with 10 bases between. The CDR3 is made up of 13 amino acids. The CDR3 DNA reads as TGCGCCAGCAGCCAAGAACCGGGCCTAACGCAGTATTTT. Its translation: CASSQEPGLTQYF.